This TCR beta chain was documented in a study of blood T cell repertoires in COVID-19. Residents of about 25 US areas, aged about 18 to 95 years, made up the participants. TCRdb keeps only in-frame clones here, not all; method: immunoSEQ multiplex PCR. The sample contains roughly 250,000 clones, approximately 90% of which appear only once. The ends were cut back, 3 bases at V and 3 bases at J, with 8 bases in the middle. Germline lookup yields CDR1 LGHDT and CDR2 YNNKEL (reference sequence). The CDR3 has 13 amino acids. The receptor was derived from a middle-aged woman with acute COVID-19. Sequenced material: PBMCs or T cells enriched from blood (not recorded which). The genes are TRBV3-1 (or the pseudogene TRBV3-2) and TRBJ1-1, with D uncertain. Here the CDR3 DNA reads TGTGCCAGCAGCCATCGCCAGGACACTGAAGCTTTCTTT. Its protein is CASSHRQDTEAFF.